This T cell receptor (beta chain) was captured in a study of blood T cell repertoires in COVID-19 (dated by TCRdb to 2018 to 2021). About the study as a whole: Collaborator samples came from the United States, Italy and Spain and covered acute and convalescent phases of COVID-19. The prospective study material was composed of cDNA or gDNA derived from T cells, B-cell-depleted T cells, or PBMCs. The samples were drawn from two sources: the first 160 participants of the ongoing ImmuneRACE study, and 950 to 1,500 subjects contributed by 6 global collaborators. Subjects who had been exposed to COVID-19, were actively infected with it, or had recovered from it provided the deeply sampled blood TCRbeta repertoires that made up the dataset. Sample metadata almost always included a de-identified subject ID, COVID-19 status, age in years and sex. A freely available public database, intended as a resource for researchers studying the immune response to SARS-CoV-2, is where the repertoires were released. Where available, HLA class I and class II types were obtained from metadata supplied by the sample provider rather than from assay-based typing.

Worth noting for this clone: Its antigen is not yet known. No base-level quality is on record; no much larger clone is a single base apart.

The collaborating institutions used their own protocols to collect whole blood in K2EDTA tubes. For TCRbeta analysis, collaborators shipped samples in one of three forms: frozen whole blood, isolated PBMCs, or DNA extracted from either of those sample types. Unmatched junction bases come to 3, with V trimmed by 0 bases and J by 9 bases. The germline V gene sets CDR1 to ENHRY and CDR2 to SYGVKD. From its cysteine to its phenylalanine, the CDR3 spans 13 amino acids. Only CDR3 DNA is held: 39 bases, read in frame from base 1. The immunoSEQ Assay, a bias-controlled multiplex PCR, was used to amplify TCRbeta CDR3 regions from genomic DNA. In the source study's methods: The number of nucleated cells in each sample was estimated from the amplification of reference gene primers within the assay. Sequence reads were collapsed and filtered to measure the absolute abundance of every unique TCRbeta CDR3 rearrangement. Productive Simpson clonality was computed per sample as the square root of Simpson's diversity index over productive rearrangements. The immuneACCESS repertoire file appears here via TCRdb, limited to in-frame rearrangements. These files lack a portion of the clones; in checked studies, under half of the deficit traces to unresolved V genes, and the cause of the others is not known. That table is the source of V, J and clone size, and D and trimming were worked out from the DNA. For this sample the table gives over 150,000 clones, of which 85% to 90% were detected only once. The ten largest clones capture less than 25% of the sample.

Points the paper makes about the study in general: The quantity of clinical and demographic metadata differed by source and by participant and was supplied without curation.

The rearrangement joined TRBV10-3 to TRBJ2-7, with 9 bases aligning to TRBD1. The TCR was taken from a man between 65 and 79 years old with active or convalescent COVID-19. The sequenced sample consisted of peripheral blood. The CDR3 protein: CAISESGTGRQYF. The bases read TGTGCCATCAGTGAGTCCGGGACAGGGCGGCAGTACTTC.